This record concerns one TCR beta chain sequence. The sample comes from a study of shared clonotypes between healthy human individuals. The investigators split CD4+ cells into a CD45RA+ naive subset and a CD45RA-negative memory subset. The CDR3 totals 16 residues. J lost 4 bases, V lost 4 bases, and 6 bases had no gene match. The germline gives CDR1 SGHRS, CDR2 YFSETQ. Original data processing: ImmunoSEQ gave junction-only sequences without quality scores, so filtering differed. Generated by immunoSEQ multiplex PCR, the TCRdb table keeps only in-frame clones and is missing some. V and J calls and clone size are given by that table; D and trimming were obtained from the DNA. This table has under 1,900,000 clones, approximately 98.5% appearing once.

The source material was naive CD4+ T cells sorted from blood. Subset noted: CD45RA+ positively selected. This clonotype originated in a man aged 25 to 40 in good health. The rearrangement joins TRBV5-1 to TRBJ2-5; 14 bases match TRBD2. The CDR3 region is CASSKQGLAGAETQYF. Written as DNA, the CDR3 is TGCGCCAGCAGCAAGCAGGGACTAGCGGGAGCAGAGACCCAGTACTTC.